The 8 T cell receptor beta chains listed next were all sequenced from one sample in a study of graft-versus-host responses after intestinal transplantation. Clones were read by immunoSEQ multiplex PCR, and TCRdb kept only the in-frame ones, dropping some. This sample has more than 95,000 clones, with about 90% found just once. The antigens of these receptors remain unknown. The sequences come from unstimulated CD4+ T cells sorted from spleen or lymph node cells, collected before intestinal transplant. The source of these receptors is a human donor who received an intestinal transplant.

The rearrangement joins TRBV10-3 to TRBJ1-2; D is ambiguous. V was clipped by 2 bases and J by 4 bases, with 5 bases between them. Germline-derived CDR1 and CDR2 are ENHRY and SYGVKD. This CDR3 contains 12 residues. The CDR3: CAISEPTYGYTF. The DNA for the CDR3 is TGTGCCATCAGTGAGCCAACCTATGGCTACACCTTC.

The CDR3 here is CATSRDSIRGETQYF. The CDR3, as DNA: TGTGCCACCAGCAGAGATAGTATCAGGGGCGAGACCCAGTACTTC. The rearrangement joins TRBV15 to TRBJ2-5; D is perhaps TRBD1 (6 bases). The V end lost 0 bases, the J end lost 5 bases, and 13 bases lay between the germline ends. The CDR3 covers 15 residues. Germline CDR1 LNHNV, CDR2 YYDKDF (reference sequence). Drawing the rest from reference TRBV15 and TRBJ2-5, the complete variable domain is DAMVIQNPRYQVTQFGKPVTLSCSQTLNHNVMYWYQQKSSQAPKLLFHYYDKDFNNEADTPDNFQSRRPNTSFCFLDIRSPGLGDTAMYLCATSRDSIRGETQYFGPGTRLLVL.

This chain uses TRBV18 with TRBJ1-1; TRBD1 might be the D (6 bases). The germline V gene has CDR1 KGHSH and CDR2 LQKENI. The CDR3 has 13 amino acids. The V end lost 4 bases, the J end lost 1 base, and 7 bases lay between the germline ends. The CDR3 loop reads CASSLGQNTEAFF. CDR3 nucleotides: TGTGCCAGCTCACTGGGACAGAACACTGAAGCTTTCTTT.

The chain combines TRBV18 with TRBJ2-1, with a weak D call TRBD1 (6 bases). This CDR3 is 16 amino acids long. Trimming took off 1 base at V and 6 bases at J, with 16 bases between the two ends. Germline CDR1 KGHSH, CDR2 LQKENI. The CDR3 DNA sequence: TGTGCCAGCTCACCACAGACCCCAGGGGCCCTCAATGAGCAGTTCTTC. It specifies CASSPQTPGALNEQFF.

The rearrangement uses TRBV6-1 and TRBJ2-7; weak D call: TRBD2 (7 bases). V was pared by 2 bases and J by 2 bases, with 22 bases between. This CDR3 is built from 18 residues. Germline V gene sequence: CDR1 MNHNS, CDR2 SASEGT. CDR3 loop: CASSEPWGGGPVTYEQYF. The CDR3 DNA reads TGTGCCAGCAGTGAACCCTGGGGCGGGGGCCCTGTGACCTACGAGCAGTACTTC.

The J gene is TRBJ2-7, the V gene TRBV15, with D tentatively TRBD2 (7 bases). The CDR3 is 16 amino acids. The germline V and J ends were trimmed by 1 base and 2 bases, with 15 bases remaining between them. In germline, CDR1 is LNHNV, CDR2 YYDKDF (reference sequence). The CDR3, as DNA: TGTGCCACCAGCAGAGCCCTAGGGGGGGGCACCTACGAGCAGTACTTC. Its translation: CATSRALGGGTYEQYF.

The chain uses TRBV7-2 and TRBJ2-5, with D possibly being TRBD1 or TRBD2 (6 bases each). Germline assignment: CDR1 SGHTA and CDR2 FQGNSA. Trimming stripped 5 bases from V and 4 bases from J, with 11 bases between. CDR3 length: 13 residues. The CDR3 spells CASSRGGRETQYF. The CDR3 region has the DNA TGTGCCAGCAGCCGAGGGGGGAGAGAGACCCAGTACTTC.

V and J are TRBV7-9 and TRBJ2-5; tentative D call: TRBD1 (5 bases). Germline V gene sequence: CDR1 SEHNR, CDR2 FQNEAQ (reference sequence). V lost 5 bases and J 9 bases, leaving 19 bases between the germline ends. This CDR3 is 14 amino acids long. The CDR3 is CASSPRQTPWAQYF. Written as DNA, the CDR3 is TGTGCCAGCAGCCCACGACAGACCCCATGGGCCCAGTACTTC.